This TCR beta chain appears in the sequencing data of a study of identical twins. This clonotype has just a few counts. What it recognizes is unknown. Each CDR3 protein is one row after TCRdb ran MiXCR on the 5' RACE reads. The sample holds some 1,600,000 distinct CDR3 sequences, about 32% seen once. Donors were all healthy Caucasians. Notes on the study in general: Models underestimated TCR alpha sharing (out-of-frame) in monozygotic twins. Carriage of fewer insertions was seen in abundant cord blood beta clonotypes, whereas memory repertoires showed none.

This clonotype was obtained from a newborn girl in good health. Material: cord blood.

CDR3 residues: CASSLALRQGDEQYF. The CDR3, as DNA: TGTGCCAGCAGTTTAGCGCTAAGGCAGGGCGACGAGCAGTACTTC. The rearrangement uses TRBV12-3 or TRBV12-4 and TRBJ2-7; D is perhaps TRBD1 (5 bases). The V gene lost 0 bases and the J gene lost 5 bases, with 14 bases spanning the gap. The CDR3 runs to 15 residues.